This T cell receptor beta chain originates from a study of T cell responses to AZD1222 COVID-19 vaccine. Findings of the study overall: Just a handful of AZD1222 recipients tested seropositive at baseline.

Libraries were prepared by immunoSEQ multiplex PCR; TCRdb keeps only in-frame clonotypes and omits some of them. In the table there are under 150,000 clones, over 85% of which are singletons. Comment on this clone: Its antigen is not known.

V lost 4 bases and J lost 5, with 18 bases in between. CDR1 and CDR2 from the germline V gene are SGHRS and YFSETQ. This CDR3 spans 15 amino acids. The chain is built from TRBV5-1 and TRBJ2-5, with D unresolved. Specimen: peripheral blood, collected on day 0 of AZD1222 vaccination. The clonotype comes from an adult in good health. The CDR3 spells CASSAGRTRLETQYF. DNA for the CDR3: TGCGCCAGCAGCGCCGGGCGGACCCGTCTGGAGACCCAGTACTTC.